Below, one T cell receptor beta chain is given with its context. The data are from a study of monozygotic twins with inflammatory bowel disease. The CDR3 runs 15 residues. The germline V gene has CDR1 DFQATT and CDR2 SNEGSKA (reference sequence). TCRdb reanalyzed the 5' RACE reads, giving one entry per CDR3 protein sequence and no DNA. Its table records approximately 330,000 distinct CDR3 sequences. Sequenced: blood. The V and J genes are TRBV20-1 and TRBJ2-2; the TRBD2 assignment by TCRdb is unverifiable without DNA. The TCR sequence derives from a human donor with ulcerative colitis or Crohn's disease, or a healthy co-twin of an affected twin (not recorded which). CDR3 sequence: CSARDSGANTGELFF.